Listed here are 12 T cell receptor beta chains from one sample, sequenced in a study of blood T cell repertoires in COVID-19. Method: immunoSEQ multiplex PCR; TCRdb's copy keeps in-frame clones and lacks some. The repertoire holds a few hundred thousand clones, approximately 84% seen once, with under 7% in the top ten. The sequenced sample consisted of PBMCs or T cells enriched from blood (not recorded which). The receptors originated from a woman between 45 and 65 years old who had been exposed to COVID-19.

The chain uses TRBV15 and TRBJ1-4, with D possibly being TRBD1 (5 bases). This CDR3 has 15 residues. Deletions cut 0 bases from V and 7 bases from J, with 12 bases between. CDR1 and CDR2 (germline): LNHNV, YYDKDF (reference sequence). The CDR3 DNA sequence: TGTGCCACCAGCAGAGATTATCAGGGTGGTGAAAAACTGTTTTTT. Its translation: CATSRDYQGGEKLFF.

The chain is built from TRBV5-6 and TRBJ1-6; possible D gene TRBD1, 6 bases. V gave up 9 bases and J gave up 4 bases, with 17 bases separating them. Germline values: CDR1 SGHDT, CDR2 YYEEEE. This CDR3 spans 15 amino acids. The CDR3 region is CATQRGALYNSPLHF. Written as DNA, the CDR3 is TGTGCCACCCAGCGGGGGGCACTTTATAATTCACCCCTCCACTTT.

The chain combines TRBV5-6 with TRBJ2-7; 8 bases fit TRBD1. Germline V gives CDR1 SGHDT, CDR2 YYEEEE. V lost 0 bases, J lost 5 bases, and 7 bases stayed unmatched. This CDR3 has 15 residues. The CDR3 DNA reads TGTGCCAGCAGCTTGGAAGTGACAGGGGAGGACGAGCAGTACTTC. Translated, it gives CASSLEVTGEDEQYF.

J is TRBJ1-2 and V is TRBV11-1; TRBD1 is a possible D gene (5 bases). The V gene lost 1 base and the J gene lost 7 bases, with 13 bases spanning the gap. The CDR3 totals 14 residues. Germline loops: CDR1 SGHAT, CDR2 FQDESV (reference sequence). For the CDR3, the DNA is TGTGCCAGCAGCTTAGACCGCCAGGGCGGTGGCTACACCTTC. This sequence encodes CASSLDRQGGGYTF.

The CDR3 spells CASSPALEGNQPQHF. In DNA form, the CDR3 reads TGTGCCAGCAGCCCCGCCCTGGAGGGCAATCAGCCCCAGCATTTT. The gene calls are TRBV6-5 and TRBJ1-5; D not resolved. Germline lookup yields CDR1 MNHEY and CDR2 SVGAGI. The CDR3 spans 15 residues. Trimming took off 6 bases at V and 2 bases at J, with 14 bases between the two ends.

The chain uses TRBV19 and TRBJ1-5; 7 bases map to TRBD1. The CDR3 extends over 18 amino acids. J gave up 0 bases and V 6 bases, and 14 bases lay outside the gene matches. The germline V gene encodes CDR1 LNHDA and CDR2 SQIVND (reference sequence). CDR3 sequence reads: CASRPGQNLIYSNQPQHF. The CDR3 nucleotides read TGTGCCAGTAGGCCGGGACAGAACCTAATTTATAGCAATCAGCCCCAGCATTTT.

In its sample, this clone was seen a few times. DNA for the CDR3: TGTGCCAGCAGCTTAGGGGGACTAGCCAATGAGCAGTTCTTC. This translates into CASSLGGLANEQFF. The chain combines TRBV7-2 with TRBJ2-1; 9 positions match TRBD2. Germline CDR1 and CDR2: SGHTA and FQGNSA. The CDR3 loop spans 14 amino acids. V lost 1 base, J lost 6 bases, and 1 base stayed unmatched. The full variable domain, its missing parts supplied by reference TRBV7-2 and TRBJ2-1, is GAGVSQSPSNKVTEKGKDVELRCDPISGHTALYWYRQSLGQGLEFLIYFQGNSAPDKSGLPSDRFSAERTGGSVSTLTIQRTQQEDSAVYLCASSLGGLANEQFFGPGTRLTVL.

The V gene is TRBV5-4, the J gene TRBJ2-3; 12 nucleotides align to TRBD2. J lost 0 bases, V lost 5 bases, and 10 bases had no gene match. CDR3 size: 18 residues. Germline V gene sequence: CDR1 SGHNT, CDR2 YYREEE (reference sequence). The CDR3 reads CASSSGLAGTASTDTQYF. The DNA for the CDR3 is TGTGCCAGCAGTTCCGGACTAGCGGGGACGGCTAGCACAGATACGCAGTATTTT.

The CDR3 sequence: CASSRYPGDYEQYF. The CDR3 nucleotides read TGTGCCAGCAGCCGATATCCCGGGGACTACGAGCAGTACTTC. V gene TRBV11-3 combines with J gene TRBJ2-7; weak D call: TRBD2 (5 bases). The CDR3 loop spans 14 amino acids. The germline V gene encodes CDR1 SGHNT and CDR2 YENEEA. V lost 5 bases, J lost 3 bases, and 14 bases lay in between.

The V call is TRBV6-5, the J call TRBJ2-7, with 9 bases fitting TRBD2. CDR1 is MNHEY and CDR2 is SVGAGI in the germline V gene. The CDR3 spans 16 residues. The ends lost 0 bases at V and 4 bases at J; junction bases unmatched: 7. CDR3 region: CASSYSTLAGEYEQYF. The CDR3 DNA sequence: TGTGCCAGCAGTTACTCGACCTTAGCGGGGGAATACGAGCAGTACTTC.

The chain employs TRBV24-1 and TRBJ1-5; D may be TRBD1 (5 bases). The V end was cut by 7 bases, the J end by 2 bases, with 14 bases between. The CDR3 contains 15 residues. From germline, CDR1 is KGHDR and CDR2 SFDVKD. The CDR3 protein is CATRLGIRGNQPQHF. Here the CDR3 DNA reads TGTGCCACCAGACTGGGGATCAGGGGCAATCAGCCCCAGCATTTT.

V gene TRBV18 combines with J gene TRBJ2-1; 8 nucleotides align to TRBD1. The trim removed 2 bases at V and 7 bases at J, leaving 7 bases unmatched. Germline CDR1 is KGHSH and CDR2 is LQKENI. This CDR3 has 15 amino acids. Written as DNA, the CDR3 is TGTGCCAGCTCACCAACCGCAGGGGGCGGGAATGAGCAGTTCTTC. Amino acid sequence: CASSPTAGGGNEQFF.